Listed below are T cell receptor beta chains from one sample, sequenced in a study of Tregs in tolerant kidney transplant recipients. Some clones are missing from TCRdb's copy, which holds only in-frame ones; the method was immunoSEQ multiplex PCR. The sample yields approximately 67,000 clones, around nine tenths seen once. The material was CD8+ T cells from blood, obtained before the transplant. The receptors were sampled from a human donor who received a combined kidney and bone marrow transplant. Each CDR3 is given with its conserved first and last residue. D genes are given only for firm matches. A row's size may be missing; if present it is once, few, many or a size class.

>14|TRBV10-3|TRBD1|-|TRBJ2-5
TGTGCCATCAGTGGGACAGGGGAACAAGAGACCCAGTACTTC
CAISGTGEQETQYF
>16|TRBV4-1|TRBD2|-|TRBJ2-2
TGCGCCAGCAGCCTTAGCGGGGGGGCCAACACCGGGGAGCTGTTTTTT
CASSLSGGANTGELFF
>11|TRBV15|-|-|TRBJ2-1
TGTGCCACCAGCAGAGACGGTGAGCAGTTCTTC
CATSRDGEQFF
>14|TRBV19|-|-|TRBJ2-6
TGTGCCAGTAGTAGTAGCTCTGGGGCCAACGTCCTGACTTTC
CASSSSSGANVLTF
>15|TRBV7-6|-|-|TRBJ2-3
TGTGCCAGCAGCTTAGGCAGCGGCAGCACAGATACGCAGTATTTT
CASSLGSGSTDTQYF
>15|TRBV11-2|-|-|TRBJ2-4
TGTGCCAGCAGCTTAGGGGCACTAGCCAAAAACATTCAGTACTTC
CASSLGALAKNIQYF
>15|TRBV19|-|-|TRBJ1-2
TGTGCCAGTAGTATGCCTCCAAGGGGCGTTATGAGCTACACCTTC
CASSMPPRGVMSYTF
>11|TRBV27|-|-|TRBJ2-3
TGTGCCAGCAGTTCTGTAGATACGCAGTATTTT
CASSSVDTQYF
>16|TRBV7-8|TRBD2|-|TRBJ2-7
TGTGCCAGCAGCTTAGAGGCTAGCGGGGTCTCCTACGAGCAGTACTTC
CASSLEASGVSYEQYF
>13|TRBV19|-|-|TRBJ1-5
TGTGCCAGTAACGCAGGGTGGGATCAGCCCCAGCATTTT
CASNAGWDQPQHF
>14|TRBV7-9|-|-|TRBJ1-1
TGTGCCAGCAGCTTAACCGAATTGCAGATTGAAGCTTTCTTT
CASSLTELQIEAFF
>14|TRBV9|-|-|TRBJ2-7
TGTGCCAGCAGCGTAGACTCAAGATCCTACGAGCAGTACTTC
CASSVDSRSYEQYF
>14|TRBV27|-|-|TRBJ2-6
TGTGCCAGCACAGGGCAGGGAGGGGCCAACGTCCTGACTTTC
CASTGQGGANVLTF
>16|TRBV4-1|-|-|TRBJ2-2
TGCGCCAGCAGCACACCGGGACTGGAAGACACCGGGGAGCTGTTTTTT
CASSTPGLEDTGELFF
>15|TRBV4-2|-|-|TRBJ1-4
TGTGCCAGCAGTGCCAGACAGTTTAGGGTTGAAAAACTGTTTTTT
CASSARQFRVEKLFF
>15|TRBV27|TRBD2|-|TRBJ2-3
TGTGCCAGCAGTTCGGGACTAGCAGGCACAGATACGCAGTATTTT
CASSSGLAGTDTQYF
>15|TRBV4-3|-|-|TRBJ1-5
TGCGCCAGCAGCCAAGATTGGTGGCAGGGATCGCCCCAGCATTTT
CASSQDWWQGSPQHF
>16|TRBV4-3|TRBD1|once|TRBJ1-3
TGCGCCAGCAGCCAAGGGACAGGGGGCTCTGGAAACACCATATATTTT
CASSQGTGGSGNTIYF
>15|TRBV19|TRBD1|-|TRBJ1-5
TGTGCCAGTAGTATAGGGACAGGGAGCAACCAGCCCCAGCATTTT
CASSIGTGSNQPQHF
>15|TRBV5-1|-|-|TRBJ1-5
TGCGCCAGCAGCTTGACAGGGCTTAGCAATCAGCCCCAGCATTTT
CASSLTGLSNQPQHF
>14|TRBV29-1|TRBD1|-|TRBJ1-2
TGCAGCGTCCTAGACAGGGCCCTGAACTATGGCTACACCTTC
CSVLDRALNYGYTF
>15|TRBV10-3|TRBD1|-|TRBJ2-7
TGTGCCATCAAAGAAACCGGGACAGGGGGAGGGGAGCAGTACTTC
CAIKETGTGGGEQYF
>13|TRBV7-6|-|-|TRBJ2-7
TGTGCCAGCAGCCTAGCTGAGGAAGGTGAGCAGTACTTC
CASSLAEEGEQYF
>13|TRBV19|TRBD1|-|TRBJ2-7
TGTGCCAGCCGATTTCAGGGGGCACTGGAGCAGTACTTC
CASRFQGALEQYF
>12|TRBV19|-|-|TRBJ2-1
TGTGCCAGTAGTAATACCTACAATGAGCAGTTCTTC
CASSNTYNEQFF
>18|TRBV4-3|-|-|TRBJ1-1
TGCGCCAGCAGCCAACCTCCATGGGGGGGCGAGGGTAGAACTGAAGCTTTCTTT
CASSQPPWGGEGRTEAFF
>15|TRBV19|TRBD2|-|TRBJ2-3
TGTGCCAGTTCCACTAGCGGGAGCGGATCGGGTACGCAGTATTTT
CASSTSGSGSGTQYF
>15|TRBV6-1|TRBD2|once|TRBJ2-7
TGTGCCAGCAGTATGACTAGCGGGAGCGCCTACGAGCAGTACTTC
CASSMTSGSAYEQYF
>15|TRBV13|-|-|TRBJ2-7
TGTGCCAGCAGCCCTGGACTAACCGAAGACTACGAGCAGTACTTC
CASSPGLTEDYEQYF
>14|TRBV6-1|-|few|TRBJ1-4
TGTGCCAGCAGTGAAGCCGGAGATAATGAAAAACTGTTTTTT
CASSEAGDNEKLFF
>15|TRBV13|TRBD1|-|TRBJ2-7
TGTGCCAGCAGCTCATCCGGGACAGACTCCTACGAGCAGTACTTC
CASSSSGTDSYEQYF
>13|TRBV19|TRBD2|-|TRBJ2-7
TGTGCCAGTAGTATGGGGGGGTACTACGAGCAGTACTTC
CASSMGGYYEQYF
>14|TRBV2|TRBD1|few|TRBJ1-2
TGTGCCAGCATCGGACAGGGGGGAGGTCGGGGCTACACCTTC
CASIGQGGGRGYTF
>15|TRBV7-9|TRBD1|-|TRBJ1-2
TGTGCCAGCAGCTTGATGACAGGGGGATTTTTAGGCTACACCTTC
CASSLMTGGFLGYTF
>13|TRBV19|-|-|TRBJ1-1
TGTGCCAGTAGTATAGATCTCCAGGCTGAAGCTTTCTTT
CASSIDLQAEAFF
>14|TRBV7-3|-|-|TRBJ2-7
TGTGCCAGCAGCTTATGGGGGGATGGGTACGAGCAGTACTTC
CASSLWGDGYEQYF
>13|TRBV7-3|TRBD1|-|TRBJ2-7
TGTGCCAGCAGCCCAGGGACAGTCCACGAGCAGTACTTC
CASSPGTVHEQYF
>14|TRBV7-2|-|-|TRBJ1-1
TGTGCCAGCAGCTTAGCTCGCGGGAACACTGAAGCTTTCTTT
CASSLARGNTEAFF
>13|TRBV5-4|TRBD1|few|TRBJ1-4
TGTGCCAGCAACGACAGGGGCTATGAAAAACTGTTTTTT
CASNDRGYEKLFF
>15|TRBV28|-|-|TRBJ1-1
TGTGCCAGCAGCCTCGTGAGGGCGGACTACACTGAAGCTTTCTTT
CASSLVRADYTEAFF
>16|TRBV19|TRBD2|-|TRBJ2-5
TGTGCCAGTAGTCTACTAGCGGGAGGAAGCGGGGAGACCCAGTACTTC
CASSLLAGGSGETQYF
>16|TRBV7-2|-|-|TRBJ2-7
TGTGCCAGCAGCTTAGAGGAGGGACTCCACCCCCTCGAGCAGTACTTC
CASSLEEGLHPLEQYF
>17|TRBV27|TRBD2|-|TRBJ2-7
TGTGCCAGCAGTTCAAATTCCGGGACTAGCGACTACTACGAGCAGTACTTC
CASSSNSGTSDYYEQYF
>16|TRBV7-9|-|-|TRBJ2-7
TGTGCCAGCAGCCCCGACACCTCAGTCCTCCGCTACGAGCAGTACTTC
CASSPDTSVLRYEQYF